Sequencing of this TCR beta chain was carried out in a study of blood T cell repertoires in COVID-19. Study details: Samples taken during acute and convalescent COVID-19 were collected in the United States, Italy and Spain. T cells, B-cell-depleted T cells, or PBMCs supplied cDNA or gDNA.

As originally analysed: Nucleated cell counts were estimated from reference gene primer amplification. Profiling relied on immunoSEQ multiplex PCR, and the TCRdb table lists in-frame clones only, not all of them. V and J calls and clone size are as listed in that table; D and trimming were resolved from the DNA. The top ten clones hold around 14% of a sample with about 160,000 clones, about 83% of them seen once. This clone has only a few counts. The CDR3 is 15 residues long. V was clipped by 5 bases and J by 3 bases, with 15 bases between them. CDR1 SEHNR and CDR2 FQNEAQ come from the germline V gene (reference sequence).

The sample comprised peripheral blood. The chain joins TRBV7-9 to TRBJ2-3, with D tentatively TRBD2 (5 bases). This TCR came from a woman older than 75 with acute or convalescent COVID-19. The CDR3 is CASSLTGLTTDTQYF. The CDR3 DNA reads TGTGCCAGCAGCCTTACGGGATTAACTACAGATACGCAGTATTTT.